The TCR beta chain under discussion was sequenced for a study of cytomegalovirus exposure and HLA in healthy donors. V shed 6 bases, J shed 5 bases, and the junction held 7 bases outside the gene matches. This CDR3 region has 15 residues. The germline gives CDR1 MNHEY, CDR2 SVGAGI. Using immunoSEQ multiplex PCR, the repertoire was profiled, and TCRdb retains in-frame clones only, with some absent. The sample shows 150,000 to 200,000 clones, roughly nine tenths of them seen only once. The specimen was PBMCs. The J gene is TRBJ2-1, the V gene TRBV6-5, with TRBD2 matching over 10 bases. This receptor was identified in a man between 18 and 35 years old in good health and CMV-seropositive. The CDR3 DNA sequence: TGTGCCAGCAGCCCCCTAGCGGGAGTCCACAATGAGCAGTTCTTC. It specifies CASSPLAGVHNEQFF.